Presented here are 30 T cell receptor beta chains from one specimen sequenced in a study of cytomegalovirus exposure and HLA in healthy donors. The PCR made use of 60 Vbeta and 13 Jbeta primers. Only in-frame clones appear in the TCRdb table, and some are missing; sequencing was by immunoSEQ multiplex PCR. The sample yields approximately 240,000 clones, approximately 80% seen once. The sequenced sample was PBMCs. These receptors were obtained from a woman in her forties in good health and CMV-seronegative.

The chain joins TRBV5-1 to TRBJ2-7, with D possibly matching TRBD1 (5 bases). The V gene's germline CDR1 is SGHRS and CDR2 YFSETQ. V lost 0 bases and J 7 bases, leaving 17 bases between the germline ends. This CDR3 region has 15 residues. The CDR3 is CASSLDGATFDEQYF. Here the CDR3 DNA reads TGCGCCAGCAGCTTGGATGGGGCGACGTTCGATGAGCAGTACTTC.

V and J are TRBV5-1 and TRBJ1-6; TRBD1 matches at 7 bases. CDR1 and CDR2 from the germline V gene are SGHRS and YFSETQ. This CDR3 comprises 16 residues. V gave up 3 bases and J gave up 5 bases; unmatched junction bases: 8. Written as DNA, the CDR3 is TGCGCCAGCAGCTCACAGGGGCCCCTAAATAATTCACCCCTCCACTTT. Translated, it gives CASSSQGPLNNSPLHF.

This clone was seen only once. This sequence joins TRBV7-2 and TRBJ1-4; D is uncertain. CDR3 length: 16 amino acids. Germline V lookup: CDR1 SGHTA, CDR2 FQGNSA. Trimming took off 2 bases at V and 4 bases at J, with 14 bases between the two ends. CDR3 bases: TGTGCCAGCAGCTTAAGCAGTAATGAGGGTAATGAAAAACTGTTTTTT. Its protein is CASSLSSNEGNEKLFF.

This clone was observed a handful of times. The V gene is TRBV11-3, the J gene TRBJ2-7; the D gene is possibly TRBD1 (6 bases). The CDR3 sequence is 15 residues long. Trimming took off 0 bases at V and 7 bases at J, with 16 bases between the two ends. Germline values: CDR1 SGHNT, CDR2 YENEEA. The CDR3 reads CASSLDPTGLKEQYF. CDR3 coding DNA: TGTGCCAGCAGCTTAGACCCAACAGGGTTGAAGGAGCAGTACTTC.

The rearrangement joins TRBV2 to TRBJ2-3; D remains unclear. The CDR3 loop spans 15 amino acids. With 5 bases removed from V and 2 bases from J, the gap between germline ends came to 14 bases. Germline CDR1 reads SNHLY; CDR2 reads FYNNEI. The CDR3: CASSPSWLDTDTQYF. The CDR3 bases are TGTGCCAGCAGTCCAAGCTGGCTAGACACAGATACGCAGTATTTT.

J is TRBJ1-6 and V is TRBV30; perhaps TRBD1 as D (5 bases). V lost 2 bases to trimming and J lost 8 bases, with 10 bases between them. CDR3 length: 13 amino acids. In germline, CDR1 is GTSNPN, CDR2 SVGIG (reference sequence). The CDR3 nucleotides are TGTGCCTGGAGTACCGACAGTCATTCACCCCTCCACTTT. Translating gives CAWSTDSHSPLHF.

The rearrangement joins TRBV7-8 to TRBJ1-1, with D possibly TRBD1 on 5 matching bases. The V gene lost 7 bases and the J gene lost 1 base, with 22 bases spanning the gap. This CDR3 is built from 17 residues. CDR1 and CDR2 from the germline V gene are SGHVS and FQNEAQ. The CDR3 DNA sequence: TGTGCCAGCACCCCTGACGTGGAGGGGAGGCGGAACACTGAAGCTTTCTTT. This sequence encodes CASTPDVEGRRNTEAFF.

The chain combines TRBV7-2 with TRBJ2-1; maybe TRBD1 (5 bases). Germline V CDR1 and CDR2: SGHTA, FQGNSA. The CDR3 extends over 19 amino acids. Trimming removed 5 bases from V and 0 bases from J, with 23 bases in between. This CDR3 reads CASSRYPQLTDASYNEQFF. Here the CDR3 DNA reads TGTGCCAGCAGCCGGTACCCCCAACTGACAGACGCCTCCTACAATGAGCAGTTCTTC. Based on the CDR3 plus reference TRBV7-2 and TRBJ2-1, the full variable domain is GAGVSQSPSNKVTEKGKDVELRCDPISGHTALYWYRQSLGQGLEFLIYFQGNSAPDKSGLPSDRFSAERTGGSVSTLTIQRTQQEDSAVYLCASSRYPQLTDASYNEQFFGPGTRLTVL.

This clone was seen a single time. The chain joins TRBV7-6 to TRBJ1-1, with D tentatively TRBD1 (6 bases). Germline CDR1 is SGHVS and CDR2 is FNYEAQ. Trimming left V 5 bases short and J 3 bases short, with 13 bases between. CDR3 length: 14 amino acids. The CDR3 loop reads CASSPRTADTEAFF. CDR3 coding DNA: TGTGCCAGCAGCCCTCGGACAGCCGACACTGAAGCTTTCTTT.

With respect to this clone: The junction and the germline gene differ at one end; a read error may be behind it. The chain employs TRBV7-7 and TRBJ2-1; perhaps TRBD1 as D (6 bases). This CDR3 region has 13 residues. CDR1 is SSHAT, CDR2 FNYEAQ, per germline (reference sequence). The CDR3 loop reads CASSLDSGGEQFF. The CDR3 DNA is TGTGCTAGCAGCTTGGACAGTGGGGGTGAGCAGTTCTTC. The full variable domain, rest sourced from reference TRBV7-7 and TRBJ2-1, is GAGVSQSPRYKVTKRGQDVTLRCDPISSHATLYWYQQALGQGPEFLTYFNYEAQPDKSGLPSDRFSAERPEGSISTLTIQRTEQRDSAMYRCASSLDSGGEQFFGPGTRLTVL.

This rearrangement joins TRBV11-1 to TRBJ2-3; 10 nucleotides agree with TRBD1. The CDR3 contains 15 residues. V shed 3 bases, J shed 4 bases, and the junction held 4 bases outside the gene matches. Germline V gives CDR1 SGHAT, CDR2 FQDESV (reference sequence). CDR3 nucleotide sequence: TGTGCCAGCAGCTTGACAGGGGGCTGGGCAGATACGCAGTATTTT. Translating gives CASSLTGGWADTQYF.

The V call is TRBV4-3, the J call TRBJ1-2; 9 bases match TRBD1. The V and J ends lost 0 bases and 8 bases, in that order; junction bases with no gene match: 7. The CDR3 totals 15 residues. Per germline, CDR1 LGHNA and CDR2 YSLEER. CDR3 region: CASSQELGQGFGYTF. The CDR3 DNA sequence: TGCGCCAGCAGCCAAGAATTGGGACAGGGATTCGGCTACACCTTC.

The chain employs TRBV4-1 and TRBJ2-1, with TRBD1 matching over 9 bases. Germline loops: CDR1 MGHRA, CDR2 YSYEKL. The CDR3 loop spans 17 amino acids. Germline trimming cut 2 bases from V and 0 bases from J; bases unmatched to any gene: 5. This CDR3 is CASSQKPQGASYNEQFF. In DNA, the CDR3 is TGCGCCAGCAGCCAAAAACCACAGGGGGCCTCCTACAATGAGCAGTTCTTC.

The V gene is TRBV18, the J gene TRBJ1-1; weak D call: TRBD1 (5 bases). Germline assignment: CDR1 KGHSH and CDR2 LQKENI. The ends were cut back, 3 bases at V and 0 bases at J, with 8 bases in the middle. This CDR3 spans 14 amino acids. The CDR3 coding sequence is TGTGCCAGCTCACCGACAGAGATGAACACTGAAGCTTTCTTT. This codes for CASSPTEMNTEAFF.

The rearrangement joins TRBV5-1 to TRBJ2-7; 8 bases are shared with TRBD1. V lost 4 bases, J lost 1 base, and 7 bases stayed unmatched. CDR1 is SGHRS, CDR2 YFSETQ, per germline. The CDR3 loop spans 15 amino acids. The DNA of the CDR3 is TGCGCCAGCAGCCGCGGGACAGGCGAATCCTACGAGCAGTACTTC. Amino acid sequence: CASSRGTGESYEQYF.

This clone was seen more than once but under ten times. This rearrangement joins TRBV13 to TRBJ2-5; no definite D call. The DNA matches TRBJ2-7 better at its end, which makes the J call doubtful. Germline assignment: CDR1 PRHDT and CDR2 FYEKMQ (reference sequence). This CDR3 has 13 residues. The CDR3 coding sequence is TGTGCCAGCAGCCCCCCCGGTCCCTACGAGCAGTACTTC. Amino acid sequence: CASSPPGPYEQYF.

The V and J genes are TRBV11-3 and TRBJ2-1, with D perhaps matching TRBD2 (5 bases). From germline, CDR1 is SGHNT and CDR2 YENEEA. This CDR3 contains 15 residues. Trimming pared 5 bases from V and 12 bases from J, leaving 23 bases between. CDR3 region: CASSPGGQLGIRQFF. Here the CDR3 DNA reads TGTGCCAGCAGCCCAGGCGGGCAGTTGGGTATTAGGCAGTTCTTC.

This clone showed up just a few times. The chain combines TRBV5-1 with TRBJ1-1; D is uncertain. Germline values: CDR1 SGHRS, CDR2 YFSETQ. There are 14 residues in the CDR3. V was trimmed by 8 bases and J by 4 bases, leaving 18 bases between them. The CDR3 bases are TGCGCCAGTCAACTAATCCCCTTGGGCACTGAAGCTTTCTTT. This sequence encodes CASQLIPLGTEAFF. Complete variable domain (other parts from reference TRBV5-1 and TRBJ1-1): KAGVTQTPRYLIKTRGQQVTLSCSPISGHRSVSWYQQTPGQGLQFLFEYFSETQRNKGNFPGRFSGRQFSNSRSEMNVSTLELGDSALYLCASQLIPLGTEAFFGQGTRLTVV.

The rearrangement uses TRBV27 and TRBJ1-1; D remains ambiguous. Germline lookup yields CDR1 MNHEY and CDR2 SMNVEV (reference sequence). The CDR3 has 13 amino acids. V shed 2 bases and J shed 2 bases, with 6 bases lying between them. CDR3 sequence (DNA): TGTGCCAGCAGTTTAAACAGCAACACTGAAGCTTTCTTT. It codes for CASSLNSNTEAFF.

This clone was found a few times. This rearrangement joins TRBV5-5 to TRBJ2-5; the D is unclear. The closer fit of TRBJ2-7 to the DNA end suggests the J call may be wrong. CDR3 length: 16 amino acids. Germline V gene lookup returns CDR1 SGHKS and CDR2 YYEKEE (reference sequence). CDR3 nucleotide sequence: TGTGCCAGCAGCTTGGAATTCTGGCGGAACCTCTACGAGCAGTACTTC. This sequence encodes CASSLEFWRNLYEQYF.

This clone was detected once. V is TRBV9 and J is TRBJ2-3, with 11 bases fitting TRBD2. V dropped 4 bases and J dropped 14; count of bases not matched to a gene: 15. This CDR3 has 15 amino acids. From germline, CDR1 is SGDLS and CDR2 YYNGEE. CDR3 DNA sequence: TGTGCCAGCAGCCCGGGGGGGCTAGCGGGGGGAGGGGCGTATTTT. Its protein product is CASSPGGLAGGGAYF.

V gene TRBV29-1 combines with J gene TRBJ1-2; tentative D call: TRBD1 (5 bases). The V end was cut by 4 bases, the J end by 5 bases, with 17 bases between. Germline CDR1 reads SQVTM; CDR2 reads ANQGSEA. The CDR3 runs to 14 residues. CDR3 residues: CSVGQKWGSYGYTF. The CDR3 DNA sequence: TGCAGCGTTGGACAAAAATGGGGCTCTTATGGCTACACCTTC. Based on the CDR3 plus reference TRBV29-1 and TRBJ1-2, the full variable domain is SAVISQKPSRDICQRGTSLTIQCQVDSQVTMMFWYRQQPGQSLTLIATANQGSEATYESGFVIDKFPISRPNLTFSTLTVSNMSPEDSSIYLCSVGQKWGSYGYTFGSGTRLTVV.

DNA of the CDR3: TGCGCCAGCAGCTTGGGACAGGGGGCAGGGGAGCAGTTCTTC. Its protein product is CASSLGQGAGEQFF. The chain links TRBV5-1 to TRBJ2-1; 10 positions match TRBD1. This CDR3 comprises 14 residues. V shed 0 bases and J 10 bases; nucleotides not matched to a gene: 4. Germline values: CDR1 SGHRS, CDR2 YFSETQ.

The CDR3 spells CASSQEKVRAKDSPLHF. CDR3 coding DNA: TGCGCCAGCAGCCAAGAGAAGGTCAGGGCCAAGGATTCACCCCTCCACTTT. The V call is TRBV4-1, the J call TRBJ1-6, with a weak D call TRBD1 (5 bases). CDR1 is MGHRA, CDR2 YSYEKL, per germline. V was trimmed by 0 bases and J by 8 bases, leaving 17 bases between them. The CDR3 consists of 17 residues.

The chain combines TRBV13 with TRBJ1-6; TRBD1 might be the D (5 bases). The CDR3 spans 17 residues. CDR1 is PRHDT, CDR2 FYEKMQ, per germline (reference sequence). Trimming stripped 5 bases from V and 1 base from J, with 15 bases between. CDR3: CASSQTRGESYNSPLHF. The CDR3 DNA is TGTGCCAGCAGCCAGACCCGGGGGGAATCCTATAATTCACCCCTCCACTTT.

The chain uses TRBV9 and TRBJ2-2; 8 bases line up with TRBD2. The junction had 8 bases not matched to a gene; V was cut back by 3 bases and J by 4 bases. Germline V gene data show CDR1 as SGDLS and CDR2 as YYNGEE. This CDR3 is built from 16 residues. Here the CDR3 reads CASSAQGLGSTGELFF. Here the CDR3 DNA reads TGTGCCAGCAGCGCCCAGGGACTAGGGAGCACCGGGGAGCTGTTTTTT.

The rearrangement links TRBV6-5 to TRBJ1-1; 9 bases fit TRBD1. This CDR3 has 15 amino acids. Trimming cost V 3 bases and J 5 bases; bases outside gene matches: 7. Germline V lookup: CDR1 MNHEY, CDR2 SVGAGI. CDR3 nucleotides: TGTGCCAGCAGTTATACGGGACAGGGAATAACTGAAGCTTTCTTT. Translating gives CASSYTGQGITEAFF.

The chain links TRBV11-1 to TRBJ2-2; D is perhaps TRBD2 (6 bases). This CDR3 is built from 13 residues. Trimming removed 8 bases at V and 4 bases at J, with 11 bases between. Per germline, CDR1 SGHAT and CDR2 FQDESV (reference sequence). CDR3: CASGGISTGELFF. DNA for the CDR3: TGTGCCAGCGGGGGGATAAGCACCGGGGAGCTGTTTTTT.

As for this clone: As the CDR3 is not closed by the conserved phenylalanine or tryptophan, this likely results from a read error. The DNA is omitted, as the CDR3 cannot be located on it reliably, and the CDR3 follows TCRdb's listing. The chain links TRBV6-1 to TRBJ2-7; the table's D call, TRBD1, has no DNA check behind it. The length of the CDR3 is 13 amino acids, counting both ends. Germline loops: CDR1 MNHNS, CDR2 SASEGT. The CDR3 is CASSEGAWTGENS.

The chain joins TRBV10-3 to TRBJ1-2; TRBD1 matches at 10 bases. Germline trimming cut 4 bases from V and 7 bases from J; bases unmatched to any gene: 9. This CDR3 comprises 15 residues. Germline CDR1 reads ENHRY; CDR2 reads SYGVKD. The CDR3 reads CAISGTGQGSLGYTF. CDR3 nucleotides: TGTGCCATCAGTGGAACGGGACAGGGGTCGCTTGGCTACACCTTC.